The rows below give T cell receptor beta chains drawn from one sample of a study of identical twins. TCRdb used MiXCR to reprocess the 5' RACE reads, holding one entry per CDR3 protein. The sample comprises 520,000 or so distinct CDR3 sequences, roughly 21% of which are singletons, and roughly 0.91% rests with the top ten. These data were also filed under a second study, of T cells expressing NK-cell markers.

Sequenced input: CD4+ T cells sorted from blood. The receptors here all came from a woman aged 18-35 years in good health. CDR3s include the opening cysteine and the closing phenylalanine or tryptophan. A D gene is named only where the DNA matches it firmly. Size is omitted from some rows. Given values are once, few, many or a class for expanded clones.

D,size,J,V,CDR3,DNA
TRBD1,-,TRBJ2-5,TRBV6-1,CASREQGALETQYF,TGTGCCAGCAGAGAGCAGGGGGCTCTGGAGACCCAGTACTTC
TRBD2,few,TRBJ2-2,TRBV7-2,CASSSSSGSTGELFF,TGTGCCAGCAGCTCCTCTAGCGGGAGTACCGGGGAGCTGTTTTTT
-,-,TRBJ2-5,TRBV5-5,CASSLEAGWETQYF,TGTGCCAGCAGCTTGGAAGCAGGATGGGAGACCCAGTACTTC
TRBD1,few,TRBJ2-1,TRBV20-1,CSAPGQRYNEQFF,TGCAGTGCCCCGGGACAGCGCTACAATGAGCAGTTCTTC
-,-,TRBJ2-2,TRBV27,CASSLIRAGELFF,TGTGCCAGCAGTTTAATACGAGCCGGGGAGCTGTTTTTT
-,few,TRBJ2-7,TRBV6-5,CASRPLAAYYEQYF,TGTGCCAGCAGACCTTTGGCAGCTTACTACGAGCAGTACTTC
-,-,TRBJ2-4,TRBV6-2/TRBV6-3,CASSRANLLAKNIQYF,TGTGCCAGCTCCCGGGCCAACCTCCTAGCCAAAAACATTCAGTACTTC
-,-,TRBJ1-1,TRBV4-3,CASSQERDTEAFF,TGCGCCAGCAGCCAAGAGAGGGACACTGAAGCTTTCTTT
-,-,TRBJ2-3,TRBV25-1,CASSEQRHTDTQYF,TGTGCCAGCAGTGAACAGAGACACACAGATACGCAGTATTTT
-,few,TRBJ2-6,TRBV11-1,CASSSRVAGANVLTF,TGTGCCAGCAGCTCACGTGTCGCTGGGGCCAACGTCCTGACTTTC
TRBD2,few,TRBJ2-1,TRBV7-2,CASSPGLKQFF,TGTGCCAGCAGCCCGGGACTAAAGCAGTTCTTC
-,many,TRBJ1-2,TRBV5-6,CASSLGSGDGYTF,TGTGCCAGCAGCTTAGGGTCAGGGGATGGCTACACCTTC
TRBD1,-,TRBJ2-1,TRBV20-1,CSASRAGGVGSYNEQFF,TGCAGTGCTAGTCGGGCAGGGGGTGTTGGCTCCTACAATGAGCAGTTCTTC
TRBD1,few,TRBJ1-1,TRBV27,CASSPSRAGGHTEAFF,TGTGCCAGCAGCCCCTCTCGGGCAGGGGGACACACTGAAGCTTTCTTT
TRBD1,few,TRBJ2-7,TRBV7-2,CASSTRQGLGEQYF,TGTGCCAGCAGCACCCGACAGGGATTAGGCGAGCAGTACTTC